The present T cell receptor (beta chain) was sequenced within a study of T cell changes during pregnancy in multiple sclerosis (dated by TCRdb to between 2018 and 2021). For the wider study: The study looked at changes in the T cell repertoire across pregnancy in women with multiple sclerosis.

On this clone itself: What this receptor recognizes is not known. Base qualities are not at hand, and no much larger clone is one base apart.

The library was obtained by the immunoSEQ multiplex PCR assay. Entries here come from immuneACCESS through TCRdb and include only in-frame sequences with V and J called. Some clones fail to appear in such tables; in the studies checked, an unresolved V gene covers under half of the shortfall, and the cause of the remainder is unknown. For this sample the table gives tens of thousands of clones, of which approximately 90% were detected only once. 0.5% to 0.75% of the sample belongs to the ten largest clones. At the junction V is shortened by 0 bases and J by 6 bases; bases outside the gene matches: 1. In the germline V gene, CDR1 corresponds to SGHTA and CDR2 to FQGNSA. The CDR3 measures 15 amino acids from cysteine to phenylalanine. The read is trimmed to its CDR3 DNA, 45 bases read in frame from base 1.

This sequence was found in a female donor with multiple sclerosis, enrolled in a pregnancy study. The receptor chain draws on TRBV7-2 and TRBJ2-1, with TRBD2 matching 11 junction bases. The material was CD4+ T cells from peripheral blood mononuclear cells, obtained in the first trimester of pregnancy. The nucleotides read TGTGCCAGCAGCTTAGCACTAGCGGGAGCCAATGAGCAGTTCTTC. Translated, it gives CASSLALAGANEQFF.